This TCR beta chain was sequenced during a study of blood T cell repertoires in COVID-19. TCRdb's copy holds only in-frame clones and misses some; the assay was immunoSEQ multiplex PCR. The data contain around 160,000 clones, roughly 82% of them singletons. In its sample, this clone was seen a few times. The CDR3 runs 14 residues. Germline CDR1 is ENHRY and CDR2 is SYGVKD. V was cut by 5 bases and J by 3 bases, with 13 bases left in between. The sequencing input was PBMCs or T cells enriched from blood (not recorded which). The origin of this receptor is a man aged 50 to 60 who had recovered from COVID-19. The J gene is TRBJ1-1, the V gene TRBV10-3, with D tentatively TRBD1 (5 bases). CDR3 region: CAISFQGTHTEAFF. The CDR3 nucleotides read TGTGCCATCAGTTTTCAGGGAACCCACACTGAAGCTTTCTTT.